The 30 T cell receptor beta chains listed next were all sequenced from one sample in a study of blood T cells in healthy people across ages. Sample-barcoded 5' priming and a J-beta primer mix drove a second PCR of 7 to 11 cycles. One entry per CDR3 protein results from TCRdb running MiXCR on the 5' RACE reads. The sample lists over 1,200,000 distinct CDR3 sequences, roughly 64% occurring once. Sequenced material: blood. Every receptor here comes from a man younger than 35 in good health.

The rearrangement links TRBV12-3 or TRBV12-4 to TRBJ2-2; TRBD1 or TRBD2 may be the D gene (5 bases each). V lost 1 base to trimming and J lost 3 bases, with 12 bases between them. CDR3 size: 16 residues. The CDR3: CASSLGPRGDTGELFF. In DNA, the CDR3 is TGTGCCAGCAGTTTAGGCCCCCGGGGCGACACCGGGGAGCTGTTTTTT.

The chain carries TRBV10-2 and TRBJ2-5, with TRBD2 matching over 14 bases. The CDR3 is 15 residues long. With V trimmed by 5 bases and J by 11 bases, 10 bases remained unmatched. Per germline, CDR1 WSHSY and CDR2 SAAADI. The CDR3 region has the DNA TGCGCCAGCAGTTCGACTAGCGGGGGGGACAATGAGCAGTACTTC. Encoded protein: CASSSTSGGDNEQYF.

The rearrangement uses TRBV6-2 or TRBV6-3 and TRBJ1-1; TRBD1 agrees at 9 bases. Trimming cost V 2 bases and J 9 bases; bases outside gene matches: 4. The CDR3 has 13 amino acids. In germline, CDR1 is MNHEY, CDR2 SVGEGT. The CDR3: CASSYVGTGKAFF. CDR3 coding DNA: TGTGCCAGCAGTTACGTGGGGACAGGGAAAGCTTTCTTT.

The rearrangement links TRBV4-1 to TRBJ2-4; D is unresolved. The J call may not be correct, given that the DNA end is closer to TRBJ2-7. This CDR3 spans 15 amino acids. The germline CDR1 and CDR2 sequences are MGHRA and YSYEKL. This chain's CDR3 is CASSQAQIFYYEQYF. The DNA for the CDR3 is TGCGCCAGCAGCCAAGCACAGATCTTTTACTACGAGCAGTACTTC.

The gene calls are TRBV5-1 and TRBJ2-5; D perhaps matches TRBD2 (5 bases). Germline-derived CDR1 and CDR2 are SGHRS and YFSETQ. The length of the CDR3 is 17 residues. Trimming cost V 1 base and J 0 bases, with 16 bases left between them. The CDR3 nucleotides read TGCGCCAGCAGCTTGCCCTCACTAGGACGAAACCAAGAGACCCAGTACTTC. This sequence encodes CASSLPSLGRNQETQYF.

This clonotype showed up just a few times. The chain carries TRBV4-2 and TRBJ2-7, with a tentative D call TRBD2 (5 bases). The CDR3 totals 16 residues. V was pared by 4 bases and J by 0 bases, with 16 bases between. Per the germline V gene, CDR1 is LGHNA and CDR2 is YNFKEQ. The CDR3 region has the DNA TGTGCCAGCAGCCCGGTAAGAGCTGGGAGCTCCTACGAGCAGTACTTC. It translates to CASSPVRAGSSYEQYF.

The chain employs TRBV4-2 and TRBJ2-7; TRBD1 matches at 9 bases. After removal of 0 bases from V and 2 bases from J, the junction contained 5 bases not matched to a gene. Looked up from germline, CDR1 is LGHNA and CDR2 is YNFKEQ. CDR3 length: 16 amino acids. CDR3 residues: CASSQDTQGAAYEQYF. The CDR3 DNA reads TGTGCCAGCAGCCAAGATACACAGGGGGCAGCCTACGAGCAGTACTTC.

The chain joins TRBV28 to TRBJ2-5; 13 positions agree with TRBD2. With the DNA end fitting TRBJ2-7 better, the J assignment may be wrong. Germline V gives CDR1 MDHEN, CDR2 SYDVKM. The CDR3 spans 18 residues. The CDR3 DNA is TGTGCCAGCAGTTCCAAAATCCTGACTAGCGGGGGGAGGCACGAGCAGTACTTC. The encoded protein is CASSSKILTSGGRHEQYF.

To note about this clonotype: Sequence at one end of the junction differs from germline and may be a read error. The rearrangement joins TRBV7-2 to TRBJ2-1; TRBD2 matches at 9 bases. Germline CDR1 is SGHTA and CDR2 is FQGNSA. The CDR3 runs to 15 residues. CDR3 amino acids: CASSFKRGDYNEQFF. CDR3 in DNA: TGTGCCAGCAGTTTTAAGCGGGGGGACTACAATGAGCAGTTTTTC.

This rearrangement joins TRBV12-3 or TRBV12-4 to TRBJ1-1, with D unresolved. V was trimmed by 6 bases and J by 8 bases, leaving 22 bases between them. This CDR3 has 15 residues. CDR3 coding DNA: TGTGCCAGCAGCCATCCTCAAGAGGGCATGCCCGAAGCTTTCTTT. Translating gives CASSHPQEGMPEAFF.

The gene calls are TRBV11-2 and TRBJ1-4; D is perhaps TRBD1 (5 bases). Per germline, CDR1 SGHAT and CDR2 FQNNGV. Trimming took 2 bases from V and 8 from J, leaving 18 bases between them. CDR3 length: 16 amino acids. For the CDR3, the DNA is TGTGCCAGCAGCTTACACTCAGACAGATGGGAGGAAAAACTGTTTTTT. Its translation is CASSLHSDRWEEKLFF.

The rearrangement joins TRBV25-1 to TRBJ1-2, with D hard to call. Per germline, CDR1 MGHDK and CDR2 SYGVNS. The CDR3 is 14 amino acids. The V gene lost 4 bases and the J gene lost 0 bases, with 9 bases spanning the gap. The CDR3 bases are TGTGCCAGCAGTGCCTACTCGTCTAACTATGGCTACACCTTC. It translates to CASSAYSSNYGYTF.

The V gene is TRBV20-1, the J gene TRBJ1-5, with TRBD1 as a possible D gene (6 bases). The CDR3 sequence is 14 residues long. Germline CDR1 reads DFQATT; CDR2 reads SNEGSKA (reference sequence). V lost 3 bases and J lost 2, with 11 bases in between. The CDR3: CSASPDSRNQPQHF. CDR3 nucleotides: TGCAGTGCTAGCCCGGACAGCCGCAATCAGCCCCAGCATTTT.

The V and J genes are TRBV12-3 or TRBV12-4 and TRBJ1-6, with 7 nucleotides matching TRBD1. This CDR3 contains 15 residues. V was pared by 6 bases and J by 7 bases, with 9 bases of the junction left unmatched. The CDR3 spells CASRRRGPENSPLHF. The CDR3 nucleotides are TGTGCCAGCAGACGGAGGGGGCCGGAGAATTCACCCCTCCACTTT.

The DNA for the CDR3 is TGTGCCAGCAGTTTAAGGAGCGAGTACACCGGGGAGCTGTTTTTT. Residues: CASSLRSEYTGELFF. This chain connects TRBV12-3 or TRBV12-4 to TRBJ2-2; D ambiguous. V was shortened by 2 bases and J by 3 bases, with 10 bases between the two germline ends. The CDR3 sequence is 15 residues long.

The genes are TRBV6-2 or TRBV6-3 and TRBJ1-6; no definite D call. Germline CDR1 reads MNHEY; CDR2 reads SVGEGT. The CDR3 has 13 amino acids. Trimming shortened V by 7 bases and J by 7 bases, and 11 bases separated the two germline ends. CDR3 nucleotide sequence: TGTGCCAGCACCTCCCCGGCAAATTCACCCCTCCACTTT. Amino acids: CASTSPANSPLHF.

This clonotype was counted between two and nine times. This chain uses TRBV4-1 with TRBJ2-7, with D maybe TRBD1 (5 bases). The germline CDR1 and CDR2 sequences are MGHRA and YSYEKL. V shed 3 bases and J shed 2 bases, with 11 bases lying between them. The CDR3 covers 14 residues. The CDR3 loop reads CASSHRVYAYEQYF. CDR3 nucleotide sequence: TGCGCCAGCAGCCACAGGGTTTACGCCTACGAGCAGTACTTC.

The chain couples TRBV4-2 to TRBJ1-2; 9 bases match TRBD1. The CDR3 runs 16 residues. Trimming at V came to 0 bases and at J to 4 bases, leaving 6 bases not matched to a gene. CDR1 and CDR2 from the germline V gene are LGHNA and YNFKEQ. The DNA of the CDR3 is TGTGCCAGCAGCCAAGACGGGACAGGGCACACCTATGGCTACACCTTC. Its translation is CASSQDGTGHTYGYTF.

This chain links TRBV4-1 with TRBJ2-7; D remains unclear. Trimming cost V 3 bases and J 4 bases, with 13 bases left between them. The germline gives CDR1 MGHRA, CDR2 YSYEKL. This CDR3 has 14 amino acids. The CDR3 loop is CASSQELPFYEQYF. CDR3 sequence (DNA): TGCGCCAGCAGCCAGGAGCTCCCTTTTTACGAGCAGTACTTC.

This chain joins TRBV4-2 and TRBJ2-1; TRBD2 aligns across 11 bases. Trimming at V came to 4 bases and at J to 4 bases, leaving 9 bases not matched to a gene. This CDR3 has 17 residues. Germline CDR1 reads LGHNA; CDR2 reads YNFKEQ. The CDR3 DNA is TGTGCCAGCAGCCTAGAACCGACTAGCGGGGTTTACAATGAGCAGTTCTTC. Its translation: CASSLEPTSGVYNEQFF.

V is TRBV7-2 and J is TRBJ2-1; 10 bases agree with TRBD2. With 0 bases clipped from V and 0 bases from J, the junction kept 11 bases outside the gene matches. The CDR3 has 20 amino acids. The germline V gene has CDR1 SGHTA and CDR2 FQGNSA. This chain's CDR3 is CASSLARASGGLSSYNEQFF. Here the CDR3 DNA reads TGTGCCAGCAGCTTAGCCCGGGCTAGCGGGGGCCTTAGCTCCTACAATGAGCAGTTCTTC.

This clonotype has just one count. The chain recombines TRBV6-2 or TRBV6-3 with TRBJ2-1; D remains unclear. The CDR3 contains 20 residues. V lost 2 bases, J lost 4 bases, and 27 bases lay in between. CDR1 and CDR2 (germline): MNHEY, SVGEGT. The CDR3 loop is CASSYIPSGPVVPFYNEQFF. Written as DNA, the CDR3 is TGTGCCAGCAGTTACATCCCATCCGGCCCGGTGGTTCCTTTTTACAATGAGCAGTTCTTC.

The rearrangement links TRBV11-2 to TRBJ2-7; 9 bases match TRBD1. The V gene's germline CDR1 is SGHAT and CDR2 FQNNGV. J was trimmed by 7 bases and V by 4 bases; bases with no gene match: 17. The CDR3 is 17 amino acids. CDR3 region: CASSSPEGWDRDNEQYF. DNA for the CDR3: TGTGCCAGCAGCTCACCCGAGGGGTGGGACAGGGACAATGAGCAGTACTTC.

The chain is built from TRBV6-6 and TRBJ2-3; D possibly corresponds to TRBD2 (6 bases). The CDR3 has 15 residues. Looked up from germline, CDR1 is MNHNY and CDR2 is SVGAGI (reference sequence). V dropped 2 bases and J dropped 6 bases, with 15 bases sitting between them. CDR3 region: CASSYGAGLRDTQYF. The CDR3 DNA reads TGTGCCAGCAGTTACGGGGCGGGACTTAGGGATACGCAGTATTTT.

The chain employs TRBV10-3 and TRBJ1-5; 11 positions match TRBD1. Germline values: CDR1 ENHRY, CDR2 SYGVKD. The CDR3 runs 16 residues. V was pared by 1 base and J by 6 bases, with 5 bases of the junction left unmatched. The CDR3 DNA follows: TGTGCCATCAGTGAGTTTGGGACAGGGGGTCTTCAGCCCCAGCATTTT. It translates to CAISEFGTGGLQPQHF.

This clonotype was recorded once. V usage is TRBV30 and J usage is TRBJ1-4; no firm D call. Trimming left V 0 bases short and J 7 bases short, with 9 bases between. The germline V gene encodes CDR1 GTSNPN and CDR2 SVGIG (reference sequence). This CDR3 contains 13 residues. CDR3 in DNA: TGTGCCTGGAGTGTGAAGGGCTCTGAAAAACTGTTTTTT. Protein: CAWSVKGSEKLFF.

In this sample, this clonotype turned up a few times. The V gene is TRBV29-1, the J gene TRBJ2-1, with D tentatively TRBD2 (5 bases). CDR1 is SQVTM and CDR2 is ANQGSEA in the germline V gene. The CDR3 covers 13 residues. For the CDR3, the DNA is TGCAGTGGTGGACTTCCAGTCTACAATGAGCAGTTCTTC. Protein sequence: CSGGLPVYNEQFF.

The gene calls are TRBV4-2 and TRBJ2-7; 7 bases are a match to TRBD2. The CDR3 has 15 amino acids. After removal of 3 bases from V and 3 bases from J, the junction contained 8 bases not matched to a gene. Germline V CDR1 and CDR2: LGHNA, YNFKEQ. CDR3 sequence: CASSQTSGTNYEQYF. CDR3 nucleotide sequence: TGTGCCAGCAGCCAGACTTCCGGGACTAACTACGAGCAGTACTTC.

The chain links TRBV27 to TRBJ2-7; a weak D match, TRBD2 (6 bases). The V end lost 5 bases, the J end lost 3 bases, and 14 bases lay between the germline ends. Germline V gene sequence: CDR1 MNHEY, CDR2 SMNVEV (reference sequence). The CDR3 length is 14 residues. The CDR3 nucleotides read TGTGCCAGCAGTCGGCGGGGAAACTACTACGAGCAGTACTTC. This encodes CASSRRGNYYEQYF.

The chain combines TRBV6-2 or TRBV6-3 with TRBJ2-1; TRBD2 matches 10 bases. This CDR3 region has 15 residues. In germline, CDR1 is MNHEY, CDR2 SVGEGT. J lost 5 bases, V lost 6 bases, and 7 bases had no gene match. The CDR3 bases are TGTGCCAGCAGCTCTTTAGGGACTAGCGACAATGAGCAGTTCTTC. Translation: CASSSLGTSDNEQFF.